This is a list of T cell receptor beta chains from one sample in a study of T-cell reconstitution after alpha-beta-depleted transplantation in children. Using its own MiXCR run on the PCR reads, TCRdb lists one record per CDR3 protein. The top ten clones hold around two fifths of a sample with 300,000 to 350,000 distinct CDR3 sequences, around 15% of them seen once. The starting material was PBMCs, mostly from graft donor cells, obtained 360 days after TCRalphabeta/CD19-depleted stem cell transplant. These receptor sequences come from a male patient aged 2 to 10 who had a stem cell transplant for acute lymphoblastic leukemia, so the T cells may come from the graft donor. Both conserved end residues are part of each CDR3. A D gene is named only where the DNA matches it firmly. The size field is filled for only some rows; it gives once, few, many or a size class.

clone_size j_call d_call cdr3_length v_call cdr3_aa cdr3_nt
few TRBJ2-1 . 16 TRBV7-9 CASSPVEPPLYNEQFF TGTGCCAGCAGCCCCGTGGAGCCCCCCCTCTACAATGAGCAGTTCTTC
few TRBJ2-3 . 18 TRBV11-2 CASSSPLGLGPGTDTQYF TGTGCCAGCAGCTCCCCCCTGGGGCTGGGCCCGGGTACAGATACGCAGTATTTT
few TRBJ2-1 . 15 TRBV27 CASSSTISSYNEQFF TGTGCCAGCAGTTCGACTATCAGCTCCTACAATGAGCAGTTCTTC
few TRBJ2-3 . 14 TRBV10-3 CAISEFIAADTQYF TGTGCCATCAGTGAGTTCATAGCCGCAGATACGCAGTATTTT
. TRBJ2-1 . 19 TRBV5-1 CASSLIDGWDPISYNEQFF TGCGCCAGCAGCTTGATTGATGGGTGGGACCCGATTTCCTACAATGAGCAGTTCTTC
. TRBJ2-3 . 15 TRBV5-6 CASSPQRLSTDAQYF TGTGCCAGCAGCCCACAGAGACTAAGCACAGATGCGCAGTATTTT
. TRBJ1-1 . 16 TRBV5-1 CASSLGYKNSYTEAFF TGCGCCAGCAGCTTGGGCTACAAGAATTCATACACTGAAGCTTTCTTT
. TRBJ2-5 . 16 TRBV18 CASSPLGTLKWETLYF TGTGCCAGCTCACCACTTGGGACGCTCAAGTGGGAGACCCTGTACTTC
few TRBJ1-4 TRBD1 15 TRBV9 CASSVRGQPNEKLFF TGTGCCAGCAGCGTAAGGGGACAGCCAAATGAAAAACTGTTTTTT
. TRBJ2-5 . 14 TRBV4-3 CASSQDPQGRAQYF TGCGCCAGCAGCCAAGATCCCCAGGGTCGAGCCCAGTACTTC
. TRBJ2-5 . 14 TRBV14 CASSPVSLQETQYF TGTGCCAGCAGCCCTGTTTCGCTTCAAGAGACCCAGTACTTC
many TRBJ1-1 TRBD1 14 TRBV4-3 CASSQDRGNTEAFF TGTGCCAGCAGTCAGGACAGGGGGAACACTGAAGCTTTCTTT
. TRBJ2-7 TRBD2 14 TRBV12-3/TRBV12-4 CASSSSGRPGEQYF TGTGCCAGCAGTTCCAGCGGGAGGCCGGGAGAGCAGTACTTC
. TRBJ2-7 . 13 TRBV19 CASSMVLSYEQYF TGTGCCAGTAGTATGGTCCTTTCCTACGAGCAGTACTTC
many TRBJ1-4 TRBD1 16 TRBV20-1 CSARPRTGGAVEKLFF TGCAGTGCTAGACCCAGGACAGGGGGCGCGGTTGAAAAACTGTTTTTT
few TRBJ2-7 TRBD2 13 TRBV27 CASSYREGYEQYF TGTGCCAGCAGTTACCGGGAGGGCTACGAGCAGTACTTC
. TRBJ2-5 . 13 TRBV29-1 CSSFSGDGETQYF TGCAGCTCCTTTTCTGGTGACGGGGAGACCCAGTACTTC
few TRBJ2-7 . 13 TRBV19 CASSIGHLYEQYF TGTGCCAGTAGTATTGGACACCTCTACGAGCAGTACTTC
many TRBJ2-6 TRBD1 15 TRBV5-1 CASSLTQGATNVLTF TGCGCCAGCAGCCTCACACAGGGGGCGACCAACGTCCTGACTTTC
. TRBJ2-7 TRBD2 15 TRBV6-2/TRBV6-3 CASSSLAVTTYEQYF TGTGCCAGCAGTTCACTAGCGGTCACAACCTACGAGCAGTACTTC
. TRBJ2-1 TRBD2 15 TRBV5-1 CASSFNGRTIDEQFF TGCGCCAGCAGCTTTAACGGGAGGACGATCGATGAGCAGTTCTTC
many TRBJ2-2 TRBD2 15 TRBV7-8 CASSSTSANTGELFF TGTGCCAGCAGCTCCACTAGCGCGAACACCGGGGAGCTGTTTTTT
. TRBJ2-4 . 18 TRBV12-3/TRBV12-4 CASSLGGRGPIAKNIQYF TGTGCCAGCAGTTTAGGTGGCAGGGGCCCCATAGCCAAAAACATTCAGTACTTC
few TRBJ1-3 . 15 TRBV4-1 CASSLGRNSGNTIYF TGCGCCAGCAGCCTGGGACGGAACTCTGGAAACACCATATATTTT
few TRBJ2-6 TRBD1 16 TRBV11-2 CAGGGQGLSGANVLTF TGTGCCGGAGGGGGACAGGGACTAAGTGGGGCCAACGTCCTGACTTTC
. TRBJ1-2 . 14 TRBV5-1 CASSLEGLGYGYTF TGCGCCAGCAGCTTGGAGGGCCTCGGCTATGGCTACACCTTC
few TRBJ1-5 . 17 TRBV19 CASSIPGRVGGYQPQHF TGTGCCAGTAGTATCCCCGGGAGGGTTGGAGGATATCAGCCCCAGCATTTT
. TRBJ2-3 . 16 TRBV6-2/TRBV6-3 CASSYSRAWVADTQYF TGTGCCAGCAGTTACTCGAGGGCCTGGGTCGCAGATACGCAGTATTTT
. TRBJ2-1 . 16 TRBV24-1 CATSERDIVSVDEQFF TGTGCCACCAGTGAGAGAGACATTGTGAGTGTGGATGAGCAGTTCTTC
. TRBJ2-5 . 15 TRBV29-1 CSVGESPGRAETQYF TGCAGCGTGGGGGAGAGCCCTGGACGGGCCGAGACCCAGTACTTC
many TRBJ2-5 . 14 TRBV5-1 CASSLAPSQETQYF TGCGCCAGCAGCTTGGCTCCATCCCAAGAGACCCAGTACTTC
. TRBJ2-7 TRBD2 15 TRBV7-2 CASREGLAGSYEQYF TGTGCCAGCAGGGAGGGACTAGCGGGAAGCTACGAGCAGTACTTC
many TRBJ2-2 . 13 TRBV9 CASSVVGAGELFF TGTGCCAGCAGCGTAGTTGGGGCCGGGGAGCTGTTTTTT
. TRBJ2-3 TRBD2 13 TRBV7-2 CASRLAATDTQYF TGTGCCAGCAGACTAGCGGCAACAGATACGCAGTATTTT
few TRBJ2-2 TRBD2 17 TRBV3-1 CASSHLAGVLGTGELFF TGTGCCAGCAGCCACCTAGCGGGAGTCCTGGGCACCGGGGAGCTGTTTTTT
. TRBJ2-5 . 13 TRBV25-1 CASRWGSQETQYF TGTGCCAGCAGGTGGGGCAGTCAAGAGACCCAGTACTTC
. TRBJ1-4 TRBD1 13 TRBV5-6 CASSIRDRAKLFF TGTGCCAGCAGCATTCGAGACAGGGCCAAACTGTTTTTT
few TRBJ2-4 . 14 TRBV6-2/TRBV6-3 CASSASGASNIQYF TGTGCCAGCAGCGCCTCGGGAGCCTCAAACATTCAGTACTTC
. TRBJ1-1 . 14 TRBV7-6 CASSLDGGYTEAFF TGTGCCAGCAGCTTAGACGGGGGGTACACTGAAGCTTTCTTT
. TRBJ2-1 . 17 TRBV3-1 CASSHGVGTANFNEQFF TGTGCCAGCAGCCATGGTGTCGGGACGGCTAATTTTAATGAGCAGTTCTTC
many TRBJ1-5 . 14 TRBV20-1 CSAAGILSNQPQHF TGCAGTGCGGCGGGGATCCTTAGCAATCAGCCCCAGCATTTT
few TRBJ2-7 TRBD1 15 TRBV18 CASSPGQGLDYEQYF TGTGCCAGCTCACCCGGACAGGGGTTAGACTACGAGCAGTACTTC
. TRBJ2-1 . 16 TRBV25-1 CASSELWGGSYNEQFF TGTGCCAGCAGTGAATTATGGGGAGGATCCTACAATGAGCAGTTCTTC
. TRBJ2-2 TRBD2 17 TRBV12-3/TRBV12-4 CASSPGGAGVNTGELFF TGTGCCAGCAGTCCGGGGGGTGCGGGAGTGAACACCGGGGAGCTGTTTTTT